A single sample gave rise to the 10 T cell receptor beta chains below, sequenced in a study of blood T cell repertoires in COVID-19. This table comes from immunoSEQ multiplex PCR, and its TCRdb copy is limited to in-frame clones, with some not included. This repertoire shows some 61,000 clones, 70% to 90% found once; its top ten account for about 8.1%. The source material was peripheral blood. The receptors come from a man younger than 40 with acute or convalescent COVID-19.

The V gene is TRBV3-1 (or the pseudogene TRBV3-2), the J gene TRBJ2-7; the D is unclear. Trimming left V 3 bases short and J 5 bases short, with 5 bases between. The CDR3 totals 11 residues. Germline-derived CDR1 and CDR2 are LGHDT and YNNKEL (reference sequence). The chain's CDR3 is CASSHIHEQYF. The CDR3 nucleotides are TGTGCCAGCAGCCACATCCACGAGCAGTACTTC.

The chain joins TRBV18 to TRBJ2-7; 8 positions agree with TRBD2. Germline CDR1 is KGHSH and CDR2 is LQKENI. The junction had 9 bases not matched to a gene; V was cut back by 2 bases and J by 6 bases. The CDR3 contains 15 residues. CDR3 sequence: CASSPSGGGGSEQYF. The CDR3 nucleotides read TGTGCCAGCTCACCATCTGGTGGCGGGGGGAGCGAGCAGTACTTC.

The rearrangement joins TRBV11-2 to TRBJ2-1; tentatively, D is TRBD2 (6 bases). Between the trimmed V and J ends, which lost 4 bases and 4 bases, there was a span of 14 bases. The germline V gene encodes CDR1 SGHAT and CDR2 FQNNGV. The CDR3 length is 15 residues. The CDR3 region is CASSSLAGLYNEQFF. The CDR3 DNA follows: TGTGCCAGCAGCTCTCTGGCGGGATTGTACAATGAGCAGTTCTTC.

This chain links TRBV28 with TRBJ2-2; D remains ambiguous. V was pared by 11 bases and J by 7 bases, with 17 bases between. CDR1 and CDR2 from the germline V gene are MDHEN and SYDVKM. CDR3 length: 13 residues. The CDR3 DNA sequence: TGTGCCGGTTGTGTGAGCGTCGGCGGGGAGCTGTTTTTT. It yields the protein CAGCVSVGGELFF.

The chain combines TRBV5-1 with TRBJ2-1, with 10 bases that match TRBD1. Germline loops: CDR1 SGHRS, CDR2 YFSETQ. J gave up 5 bases and V 4 bases, and 6 bases lay outside the gene matches. This CDR3 spans 15 amino acids. The CDR3, as DNA: TGCGCCAGCAGCAGGGACAGGGGATCCCACAATGAGCAGTTCTTC. Translated, it gives CASSRDRGSHNEQFF.

The genes are TRBV7-2 and TRBJ1-5; D is uncertain. The CDR3 sequence is 13 residues long. Germline-derived CDR1 and CDR2 are SGHTA and FQGNSA. Trimming stripped 2 bases from V and 7 bases from J, with 9 bases between. Written as DNA, the CDR3 is TGTGCCAGCAGCTTACCTGCGCAACAGCCCCAGCATTTT. Translated: CASSLPAQQPQHF. Full variable domain (outside the CDR3, taken from reference TRBV7-2 and TRBJ1-5): GAGVSQSPSNKVTEKGKDVELRCDPISGHTALYWYRQSLGQGLEFLIYFQGNSAPDKSGLPSDRFSAERTGGSVSTLTIQRTQQEDSAVYLCASSLPAQQPQHFGDGTRLSIL.

J is TRBJ1-2 and V is TRBV7-8, with 9 bases lining up with TRBD1. The CDR3 is 12 residues long. The germline gives CDR1 SGHVS, CDR2 FQNEAQ. The junction had 5 bases not matched to a gene; V was cut back by 1 base and J by 14 bases. CDR3: CASSLGLTGGTF. CDR3 bases: TGTGCCAGCAGCTTAGGATTGACAGGGGGGACCTTC.

The chain has TRBV2 and TRBJ1-1; tentatively, D is TRBD1 (5 bases). Germline assignment: CDR1 SNHLY and CDR2 FYNNEI. V dropped 4 bases and J dropped 0 bases, with 9 bases sitting between them. The CDR3 totals 14 residues. Here the CDR3 DNA reads TGTGCCAGCAGTGGGACATACATGAACACTGAAGCTTTCTTT. This codes for CASSGTYMNTEAFF.

This clone was counted a few times. The chain couples TRBV30 to TRBJ2-2; D may be TRBD1 (5 bases). V dropped 2 bases and J dropped 5 bases, with 12 bases sitting between them. Germline CDR1 and CDR2: GTSNPN and SVGIG (reference sequence). The CDR3 is 14 residues long. The CDR3 here is CAWSTPGFTGELFF. The CDR3 region has the DNA TGTGCCTGGAGTACTCCAGGGTTTACCGGGGAGCTGTTTTTT. Together with reference TRBV30 and TRBJ2-2, the CDR3 gives the full variable domain: SQTIHQWPATLVQPVGSPLSLECTVEGTSNPNLYWYRQAAGRGLQLLFYSVGIGQISSEVPQNLSASRPQDRQFILSSKKLLLSDSGFYLCAWSTPGFTGELFFGEGSRLTVL.

V usage is TRBV28 and J usage is TRBJ1-4, with unresolved D. The CDR3 runs 13 residues. The V and J ends lost 7 bases and 11 bases respectively, with 17 bases between them. Germline V gene lookup returns CDR1 MDHEN and CDR2 SYDVKM. The CDR3 is CASTLPTGEKLFF. The CDR3 DNA reads as TGTGCCAGCACCTTACCCACCGGGGAGAAACTGTTTTTT.